The 20 T cell receptor beta chains below were found in one sample sequenced in a study of Graves' ophthalmopathy and Graves' hyperthyroidism (dated by TCRdb to 2016 to 2019). TCRdb shows the sequencer as Illumina HiSeq 2000. For repertoire sequencing, TCR beta CDR3 regions were amplified from RNA transcripts. The first round was an RT-PCR using HTBI primers with the Qiagen OneStep RT-PCR kit, and this first round was followed by a second-round multiplex PCR, then size selection and purification. TCRdb took the public reads, trimmed them with fastp at Q25, ran MiXCR for clone calling and kept in-frame beta chains. Records with the same CDR3 protein are collapsed into one entry carrying the most frequent genes and DNA. In this sample the table shows 740,000 or so distinct CDR3 sequences, approximately 40% of which occur a single time. In total, the top ten clones hold around 40% of the sample. Sequenced material: peripheral blood. The receptors come from an adult man with Graves' ophthalmopathy.

This clonotype was picked up many times. This chain connects TRBV29-1 to TRBJ2-7; D gene uncertain. Germline assignment: CDR1 SQVTM and CDR2 ANQGSEA. CDR3 size: 13 residues. Trimming took off 6 bases at V and 0 bases at J, with 12 bases between the two ends. CDR3 protein: CSVHPDGSYEQYF. Here the CDR3 DNA reads TGCAGCGTCCACCCGGACGGCTCCTACGAGCAGTACTTC.

The CDR3 DNA sequence: TGTGCCAGCGTAGCGGGAGGGCGGAACACCGGGGAGCTGTTTTTT. This sequence encodes CASVAGGRNTGELFF. This chain connects TRBV2 to TRBJ2-2; TRBD2 matches at 11 bases. Germline CDR1 and CDR2: SNHLY and FYNNEI. CDR3 length equals 15 residues. With V trimmed by 8 bases and J by 1 base, 3 bases remained unmatched. Full variable domain (rest looked up from reference TRBV2 and TRBJ2-2): EPEVTQTPSHQVTQMGQEVILRCVPISNHLYFYWYRQILGQKVEFLVSFYNNEISEKSEIFDDQFSVERPDGSNFTLKIRSTKLEDSAMYFCASVAGGRNTGELFFGEGSRLTVL.

On this clonotype itself: A much larger clone lies one base from this, so it may be a read error. V usage is TRBV7-6 and J usage is TRBJ2-7; 12 bases are a match to TRBD2. The length of the CDR3 is 16 residues. J lost 5 bases, V lost 5 bases, and 10 bases had no gene match. Germline CDR1 is SGHVS and CDR2 is FNYEAQ. The CDR3 DNA follows: TGTGCCAGCAGCCCCTCCAGACTAGCGGGAGTAAACGAGCAGTACTTC. Its translation is CASSPSRLAGVNEQYF. The complete variable domain, with remaining parts taken from reference TRBV7-6 and TRBJ2-7, reads GAGVSQSPRYKVTKRGQDVALRCDPISGHVSLYWYRQALGQGPEFLTYFNYEAQQDKSGLPNDRFSAERPEGSISTLTIQRTEQRDSAMYRCASSPSRLAGVNEQYFGPGTRLTVT.

The J gene is TRBJ2-7, the V gene TRBV20-1, with TRBD2 identical over 9 bases. This CDR3 region has 16 residues. Looked up from germline, CDR1 is DFQATT and CDR2 is SNEGSKA (reference sequence). Trimming cost V 0 bases and J 6 bases; bases outside gene matches: 12. For the CDR3, the DNA is TGCAGTGCTAGAGACTTCTTAGCGGGGGCCGGGGGCGAGCAGTACTTC. Protein: CSARDFLAGAGGEQYF.

The chain carries TRBV25-1 and TRBJ2-2; D unclear. V was clipped by 5 bases and J by 1 base, with 14 bases between them. CDR1 is MGHDK and CDR2 is SYGVNS in the germline V gene. The CDR3 consists of 16 residues. DNA of the CDR3: TGTGCCAGCAGTCCACCCGGCGCAGGGAACACCGGGGAGCTGTTTTTT. Residues: CASSPPGAGNTGELFF.

The V gene is TRBV7-7, the J gene TRBJ2-5, with TRBD2 matching 10 bases. This CDR3 comprises 14 residues. V gave up 5 bases and J gave up 7 bases; unmatched junction bases: 7. Germline V CDR1 and CDR2: SSHAT, FNYEAQ (reference sequence). CDR3 region: CASSLSGGDGTQYF. Written as DNA, the CDR3 is TGTGCCAGCAGCCTGAGCGGGGGGGATGGGACCCAGTACTTC.

J is TRBJ2-7 and V is TRBV2; 8 bases fit TRBD1. Germline CDR1 is SNHLY and CDR2 is FYNNEI. After removal of 6 bases from V and 4 bases from J, the junction contained 11 bases not matched to a gene. The CDR3 is 15 amino acids. The CDR3 loop reads CASRDLGQGAYEQYF. The DNA of the CDR3 is TGTGCCAGCAGAGATCTAGGGCAGGGGGCGTACGAGCAGTACTTC.

The rearrangement uses TRBV10-2 and TRBJ1-6; TRBD1 aligns across 9 bases. CDR1 is WSHSY and CDR2 is SAAADI in the germline V gene. The CDR3 covers 16 residues. V lost 5 bases and J lost 7; bases outside the gene matches: 9. The CDR3 loop is CASSPGTGSGNSPLHF. The CDR3 DNA reads as TGCGCCAGCAGTCCCGGGACAGGGTCGGGAAATTCACCCCTCCACTTT.

The table lists this clonotype with a few counts. The chain employs TRBV5-1 and TRBJ1-2, with D maybe TRBD1 (5 bases). Germline V gene sequence: CDR1 SGHRS, CDR2 YFSETQ. Trimming removed 4 bases from V and 1 base from J, with 11 bases in between. The CDR3 contains 14 residues. The CDR3 sequence: CASSARDDNYGYTF. CDR3 bases: TGCGCCAGCAGCGCCCGGGACGATAACTATGGCTACACCTTC. Combining the CDR3 with reference TRBV5-1 and TRBJ1-2 gives the whole variable domain KAGVTQTPRYLIKTRGQQVTLSCSPISGHRSVSWYQQTPGQGLQFLFEYFSETQRNKGNFPGRFSGRQFSNSRSEMNVSTLELGDSALYLCASSARDDNYGYTFGSGTRLTVV.

The chain links TRBV6-6 to TRBJ2-5; 12 bases line up with TRBD2. The germline CDR1 and CDR2 sequences are MNHNY and SVGAGI (reference sequence). V lost 0 bases to trimming and J lost 4 bases; unmatched junction nucleotides: 3. The CDR3 has 16 residues. The CDR3 protein is CASSYSLAGGPETQYF. The CDR3 DNA sequence: TGTGCCAGCAGTTACTCCCTAGCGGGAGGGCCAGAGACCCAGTACTTC.

The chain links TRBV2 to TRBJ1-5, with D possibly being TRBD1 (6 bases). With 6 bases removed from V and 5 bases from J, the gap between germline ends came to 17 bases. This CDR3 comprises 15 residues. Per the germline V gene, CDR1 is SNHLY and CDR2 is FYNNEI. The CDR3 protein is CASRNGRGRDQPQHF. In nucleotides, the CDR3 is TGTGCCAGCAGAAACGGCAGGGGTCGGGATCAGCCCCAGCATTTT.

This clonotype was picked up many times. This chain connects TRBV7-9 to TRBJ1-2, with 8 bases that match TRBD1. This CDR3 has 15 residues. CDR1 is SEHNR and CDR2 is FQNEAQ in the germline V gene (reference sequence). V gave up 5 bases and J gave up 7 bases; unmatched junction bases: 12. The CDR3 reads CASSQDRGQVLGYTF. The CDR3 bases are TGTGCCAGCAGCCAAGACAGGGGACAGGTTCTTGGCTACACCTTC.

This clonotype was found many times. The chain couples TRBV25-1 to TRBJ1-6; no firm D call. The CDR3 is made up of 15 amino acids. Germline CDR1 MGHDK, CDR2 SYGVNS. The germline V and J ends were trimmed by 6 bases and 9 bases, with 18 bases remaining between them. The CDR3 region is CASSREIDSASPLHF. In nucleotides, the CDR3 is TGTGCCAGCAGCCGAGAGATAGACTCGGCTTCACCCCTCCACTTT.

V and J are TRBV11-2 and TRBJ2-7; D possibly corresponds to TRBD1 (5 bases). The length of the CDR3 is 15 residues. The V end lost 8 bases, the J end lost 3 bases, and 20 bases lay between the germline ends. Germline CDR1 is SGHAT and CDR2 is FQNNGV. CDR3: CASRITGAGIYEQYF. In DNA form, the CDR3 reads TGTGCCAGCCGAATTACTGGGGCTGGGATCTACGAGCAGTACTTC.

The rearrangement joins TRBV29-1 to TRBJ2-5; the D is unclear. The J call is uncertain, as TRBJ2-1 better fits the DNA end. CDR1 and CDR2 (germline): SQVTM, ANQGSEA. The CDR3 sequence is 13 residues long. CDR3 in DNA: TGCAGCGTTGAAGTTGGGGTCCACAATGAGCAGTTCTTC. Translated, it gives CSVEVGVHNEQFF.

The chain has TRBV7-2 and TRBJ2-5, with D unresolved. Germline CDR1 reads SGHTA; CDR2 reads FQGNSA. This CDR3 has 17 amino acids. Trimming shortened V by 4 bases and J by 5 bases, and 23 bases separated the two germline ends. The CDR3 sequence: CASSSVRRLGQWETQYF. DNA of the CDR3: TGTGCCAGCAGCTCAGTGAGGCGATTAGGGCAGTGGGAGACCCAGTACTTC.

This clonotype was seen once. A read error may explain this, as a much larger clone is one base away. This chain connects TRBV10-3 to TRBJ1-4, with a weak D call TRBD1 (6 bases). Germline loops: CDR1 ENHRY, CDR2 SYGVKD. Trimming took 10 bases from V and 8 from J, leaving 17 bases between them. The CDR3 consists of 13 residues. Written as DNA, the CDR3 is TGTGCCAGCGGTGAGGACAGTTGGGAAAAACTGTTTTTT. This encodes CASGEDSWEKLFF.

There are many counts of this clonotype. The chain links TRBV29-1 to TRBJ1-1; 9 bases match TRBD1. Losses at the gene ends were 7 bases for V and 0 bases for J; bases not matched to a gene: 3. Per the germline V gene, CDR1 is SQVTM and CDR2 is ANQGSEA. The CDR3 is made up of 13 amino acids. The CDR3 here is CSADRGLNTEAFF. The CDR3, as DNA: TGCAGCGCGGACAGGGGATTGAACACTGAAGCTTTCTTT. The whole variable domain, filled in from reference TRBV29-1 and TRBJ1-1, reads SAVISQKPSRDICQRGTSLTIQCQVDSQVTMMFWYRQQPGQSLTLIATANQGSEATYESGFVIDKFPISRPNLTFSTLTVSNMSPEDSSIYLCSADRGLNTEAFFGQGTRLTVV.

The gene calls are TRBV20-1 and TRBJ2-5; D may be TRBD1 (6 bases). The J call could be wrong; TRBJ2-7 is a better fit for the DNA end. The CDR3 consists of 14 residues. The germline V gene encodes CDR1 DFQATT and CDR2 SNEGSKA (reference sequence). The CDR3 bases are TGCAGTGCTAGGAAGGGGGTTAGGTTCTACGAGCAGTACTTC. It codes for CSARKGVRFYEQYF.

CDR3 protein: CASSETGEYGYTF. The CDR3 coding sequence is TGTGCCAGCAGTGAAACCGGGGAGTATGGCTACACCTTC. V usage is TRBV12-3 or TRBV12-4 and J usage is TRBJ1-2; no clear D. This CDR3 is 13 amino acids long. V gave up 5 bases and J gave up 5 bases, with 12 bases separating them.